The next 9 T cell receptor beta chains were all read from a single sample in a study of blood T cells in healthy people across ages. A sample-barcoded 5' primer and a J-beta primer mix were used in a second PCR of roughly 6 to 12 cycles. In TCRdb, the 5' RACE reads were re-called with MiXCR into one record per CDR3 protein. The table lists 850,000 to 1,000,000 distinct CDR3 sequences, roughly 51% of them singletons, with about a fifth in the top ten. Sequencing was carried out using blood. The origin of the receptors is a woman aged 60-75 years in good health.

This clonotype was counted once. V usage is TRBV4-1 and J usage is TRBJ2-7, with 8 bases fitting TRBD1. The J segment lost 2 bases and the V segment lost 1 base, leaving 4 bases of the junction unmatched. CDR1 MGHRA and CDR2 YSYEKL come from the germline V gene. This CDR3 has 15 amino acids. In DNA, the CDR3 is TGCGCCAGCAGCCAAGGCCCGGACAGGGCCTACGAGCAGTACTTC. Protein product: CASSQGPDRAYEQYF.

Of note for this clonotype: At one end, the junction sequence differs from germline, possibly due to a read error. The V call is TRBV3-1, the J call TRBJ1-2; 9 positions match TRBD1. The CDR3 totals 18 residues. Germline CDR1 is LGHDT and CDR2 is YNNKEL (reference sequence). CDR3 in amino acids: CAGSQGLTSGTGIYGYTF. CDR3 bases: TGTGCCGGCAGCCAAGGCTTAACCTCCGGGACAGGGATCTATGGCTACACCTTC. Supplemented by reference TRBV3-1 and TRBJ1-2, the full variable domain reads DTAVSQTPKYLVTQMGNDKSIKCEQNLGHDTMYWYKQDSKKFLKIMFSYNNKELIINETVPNRFSPKSPDKAHLNLHINSLELGDSAVYFCAGSQGLTSGTGIYGYTFGSGTRLTVV.

The gene calls are TRBV7-9 and TRBJ1-1, with TRBD1 matching 7 bases. Per the germline V gene, CDR1 is SEHNR and CDR2 is FQNEAQ (reference sequence). The CDR3 is 13 residues long. V lost 5 bases and J lost 8; bases outside the gene matches: 8. As DNA, the CDR3 is TGTGCCAGCAGCAAACAGGGGTGGGACGAAGCTTTCTTT. Protein product: CASSKQGWDEAFF.

The chain links TRBV10-3 to TRBJ2-7; 7 positions match TRBD1. Germline assignment: CDR1 ENHRY and CDR2 SYGVKD. The CDR3 has 15 residues. Trimming at V came to 7 bases and at J to 0 bases, leaving 9 bases not matched to a gene. CDR3: CAITATGISSYEQYF. In nucleotides, the CDR3 is TGTGCCATCACCGCGACAGGGATCAGCTCCTACGAGCAGTACTTC.

The chain carries TRBV20-1 and TRBJ2-4; 14 nucleotides match TRBD2. The last part of the DNA fits TRBJ2-7 better; the J call may be wrong. Germline V gene lookup returns CDR1 DFQATT and CDR2 SNEGSKA (reference sequence). The CDR3 contains 13 residues. Here the CDR3 DNA reads TGCAGTGCTAGGGGGACTAGCGGGGGCGAGCAGTACTTC. Amino acid sequence: CSARGTSGGEQYF.

The rearrangement uses TRBV25-1 and TRBJ2-1; D call uncertain. V was shortened by 5 bases and J by 12 bases, with 17 bases between the two germline ends. Germline V CDR1 and CDR2: MGHDK, SYGVNS. The CDR3 runs 13 residues. CDR3 sequence: CASSPLTSNVQFF. CDR3 coding DNA: TGTGCCAGCAGTCCTCTAACGAGTAACGTGCAGTTCTTC. The full variable domain, its missing parts supplied by reference TRBV25-1 and TRBJ2-1, is EADIYQTPRYLVIGTGKKITLECSQTMGHDKMYWYQQDPGMELHLIHYSYGVNSTEKGDLSSESTVSRIRTEHFPLTLESARPSHTSQYLCASSPLTSNVQFFGPGTRLTVL.

A few counts support this clonotype. This sequence joins TRBV28 and TRBJ2-1; D is undetermined. The end of the DNA aligns better with TRBJ2-7, so the J call may be wrong. This CDR3 contains 13 residues. Germline values: CDR1 MDHEN, CDR2 SYDVKM. CDR3 sequence (DNA): TGTGCCAGCACGGGCTATCCTTACAACGAGCAGTACTTC. As protein: CASTGYPYNEQYF.

The chain couples TRBV7-3 to TRBJ2-3; 7 bases fit TRBD1. V was clipped by 3 bases and J by 4 bases; unmatched bases: 10. The CDR3 loop spans 16 amino acids. Germline V gene data show CDR1 as SGHTA and CDR2 as FQGTGA. CDR3 in amino acids: CASSLGTVDSPDTQYF. DNA of the CDR3: TGTGCCAGCAGCTTGGGGACAGTCGACTCCCCAGATACGCAGTATTTT.

In this sample, this clonotype turned up a few times. This rearrangement joins TRBV3-1 to TRBJ2-3; 9 bases align to TRBD2. The CDR3 length is 14 residues. Germline CDR1 LGHDT, CDR2 YNNKEL (reference sequence). With V trimmed by 4 bases and J by 9 bases, 8 bases remained unmatched. The DNA of the CDR3 is TGTGCCAGCAGCCCGAAGACTAGCGGTCCGACGCAGTATTTT. Amino acids: CASSPKTSGPTQYF.